This T cell receptor beta chain was identified during a study of regulatory T cells in long-lasting Graves disease. Arm-PCR of CDR3 regions with iRepertoire HTBI primers generated TCR beta libraries. TCRdb reprocessed the multiplex PCR reads via MiXCR and lists one record per CDR3 protein. Of under 800,000 distinct CDR3 sequences in the sample, roughly 15% were seen once. The study's findings and limits: TRBV28, TRBJ1-2 and TRBJ2-5 were favored in persistent disease.

Ten or more counts support this clonotype. What it binds is unknown. Germline CDR1 is MDHEN and CDR2 is SYDVKM. This CDR3 comprises 16 residues. V was shortened by 6 bases and J by 7 bases, with 24 bases between the two germline ends. As to time point: newly diagnosed GD, antithyroid drugs for less than 3 months. The TCR library was prepared using RNA isolated from PBMCs. The data also belong to a second study, concerning T cells in Graves' hyperthyroidism and ophthalmopathy.

This sequence originates from a woman aged 30 to 39 with Graves disease. The specimen was peripheral blood mononuclear cells (PBMCs), collected at new diagnosis, from a patient treated with antithyroid drugs. The chain has TRBV28 and TRBJ2-5; D could derive from TRBD1 or TRBD2 (5 bases each). CDR3 amino acids: CASRLGGVVGTGTQYF. The CDR3 bases are TGTGCCAGCAGATTAGGAGGTGTTGTGGGGACGGGGACCCAGTACTTC.